This T cell receptor beta chain was identified during a study of control samples from healthy donors and cancer patients. Measured with immunoSEQ multiplex PCR; TCRdb has only the in-frame clones, and not every one. The data show some 150,000 clones, roughly 94% seen once. Only a few counts were recorded for this clone. The CDR3 length is 16 residues. V lost 2 bases to trimming and J lost 7 bases; unmatched junction nucleotides: 6. Germline V gene sequence: CDR1 MGHRA, CDR2 YSYEKL. This TCR derives from a man in his 60s with colorectal cancer. This sequence joins TRBV4-1 and TRBJ1-6; 9 bases map to TRBD1. Sequencing input: PBMCs. CDR3 residues: CASSQRTGDVNSPLHF. The CDR3, as DNA: TGCGCCAGCAGCCAAAGGACAGGGGATGTCAATTCACCCCTCCACTTT.